Below are 14 T cell receptor beta chains sequenced from a single sample in a study of type 1 regulatory T cells. MiXCR was run by TCRdb on the reads, yielding one entry per CDR3 protein. Here the sample spans about 24,000 distinct CDR3 sequences, approximately 44% being singletons. Their recognized antigens are unknown. Sequencing was carried out using cultured T cells, either the whole culture or a sorted T cell fraction (not recorded which). The origin of the receptors is a human donor in good health.

About this clonotype: A much larger clone lies one base from this, so it may be a read error. The chain couples TRBV18 to TRBJ2-1; 8 positions agree with TRBD2. The CDR3 extends over 16 amino acids. CDR1 is KGHSH, CDR2 LQKENI, per germline. The V gene end was trimmed by 0 bases and the J gene end by 7 bases; junction bases not matched to a gene: 8. The CDR3 sequence: CASSPPAGGSWNEQFF. CDR3 bases: TGTGCCAGCTCACCACCGGCGGGGGGCTCTTGGAATGAGCAGTTCTTC.

In its sample, this clonotype was seen many times. The chain recombines TRBV6-5 with TRBJ2-7; 11 positions agree with TRBD1. This CDR3 region has 15 residues. V was clipped by 5 bases and J by 0 bases; unmatched bases: 3. Germline loops: CDR1 MNHEY, CDR2 SVGAGI. The CDR3 protein is CASSLGTGGSYEQYF. CDR3 DNA sequence: TGTGCCAGCAGTCTCGGGACAGGGGGCTCCTACGAGCAGTACTTC.

This clonotype is medium-sized. The rearrangement joins TRBV7-2 to TRBJ2-1; 9 bases are shared with TRBD2. The CDR3 extends over 15 amino acids. Germline V gives CDR1 SGHTA, CDR2 FQGNSA. The V segment lost 3 bases and the J segment 8 bases; nucleotides outside the gene matches: 8. The CDR3 DNA reads as TGTGCCAGCAGCTTGGCGGGGGGGATCCCTTATGAGCAGTTCTTC. It yields the protein CASSLAGGIPYEQFF. Combining the CDR3 with reference TRBV7-2 and TRBJ2-1 gives the whole variable domain GAGVSQSPSNKVTEKGKDVELRCDPISGHTALYWYRQSLGQGLEFLIYFQGNSAPDKSGLPSDRFSAERTGGSVSTLTIQRTQQEDSAVYLCASSLAGGIPYEQFFGPGTRLTVL.

This chain links TRBV20-1 with TRBJ2-3, with TRBD2 identical over 10 bases. CDR3 length: 15 amino acids. Unmatched junction bases numbered 11, after V lost 6 bases and J lost 5 bases. Per the germline V gene, CDR1 is DFQATT and CDR2 is SNEGSKA (reference sequence). CDR3 region: CSAPVSGGAVDTQYF. The CDR3 DNA is TGCAGTGCCCCAGTCAGCGGGGGGGCGGTAGATACGCAGTATTTT.

This clonotype was seen only a few times. CDR3 loop: CASSLHSANYGYTF. CDR3 nucleotides: TGTGCCAGCAGCTTACACTCAGCTAACTATGGCTACACCTTC. The V and J genes are TRBV7-9 and TRBJ1-2, with D unclear. This CDR3 comprises 14 residues. Trimming shortened V by 2 bases and J by 0 bases, and 7 bases separated the two germline ends. Per the germline V gene, CDR1 is SEHNR and CDR2 is FQNEAQ (reference sequence).

This clonotype was counted only a few times. The chain employs TRBV29-1 and TRBJ2-5; unclear D gene. V gave up 0 bases and J gave up 9 bases, with 8 bases separating them. In germline, CDR1 is SQVTM, CDR2 ANQGSEA. CDR3 size: 11 residues. The CDR3 coding sequence is TGCAGCGTTGAAGACGTGAAGGCCCAGTACTTC. As protein: CSVEDVKAQYF.

A few counts support this clonotype. This chain connects TRBV6-4 to TRBJ2-4; no clear D gene. V dropped 6 bases and J dropped 5 bases, with 11 bases sitting between them. The CDR3 totals 13 residues. CDR1 MRHNA and CDR2 SNTAGT come from the germline V gene. The CDR3 nucleotides are TGTGCCAGCAGGGAGCAACTCCAAAACATTCAGTACTTC. Amino acid sequence: CASREQLQNIQYF.

The chain uses TRBV2 and TRBJ2-7; TRBD2 agrees at 12 bases. The junction had 6 bases not matched to a gene; V was cut back by 6 bases and J by 3 bases. Germline-derived CDR1 and CDR2 are SNHLY and FYNNEI. The CDR3 has 15 residues. CDR3 sequence (DNA): TGTGCCAGCAGGCGACTAGCGGGAGACTACTACGAGCAGTACTTC. It specifies CASRRLAGDYYEQYF.

By sample fraction, this clonotype is medium-sized. One end of the junction does not line up with germline, which may come from a read error. The chain has TRBV29-1 and TRBJ1-2; 7 bases map to TRBD1. Germline V lookup: CDR1 SQVTM, CDR2 ANQGSEA. CDR3 length: 12 residues. CDR3 nucleotide sequence: TGCAGCGCCTTGGGGACAGACTACGGCTACACCTTC. It translates to CSALGTDYGYTF.

Ten or more counts support this clonotype. V is TRBV2 and J is TRBJ1-1, with TRBD1 as a possible D gene (5 bases). CDR3 length: 15 amino acids. Germline V gene sequence: CDR1 SNHLY, CDR2 FYNNEI. The V gene lost 6 bases and the J gene lost 4 bases, with 18 bases spanning the gap. CDR3 DNA sequence: TGTGCCAGCAGCCTCCCGGGGGGATCGGGCACTGAAGCTTTCTTT. It encodes CASSLPGGSGTEAFF.

This clonotype has just a few counts. J is TRBJ2-3 and V is TRBV7-2; D is unresolved. Trimming shortened V by 0 bases and J by 7 bases, and 11 bases separated the two germline ends. This CDR3 has 14 residues. In germline, CDR1 is SGHTA, CDR2 FQGNSA. The CDR3 is CASSLALIQNTQYF. The CDR3 DNA reads as TGTGCCAGCAGCTTAGCCCTAATCCAAAATACGCAGTATTTT. Supplemented by reference TRBV7-2 and TRBJ2-3, the full variable domain reads GAGVSQSPSNKVTEKGKDVELRCDPISGHTALYWYRQSLGQGLEFLIYFQGNSAPDKSGLPSDRFSAERTGGSVSTLTIQRTQQEDSAVYLCASSLALIQNTQYFGPGTRLTVL.

This sequence joins TRBV5-1 and TRBJ2-3; 7 bases are shared with TRBD1. V was pared by 4 bases and J by 5 bases, with 13 bases of the junction left unmatched. The CDR3 has 16 amino acids. Per the germline V gene, CDR1 is SGHRS and CDR2 is YFSETQ. CDR3 loop: CASSLAVGGIGDTQYF. The CDR3 DNA follows: TGCGCCAGCAGCCTAGCCGTAGGGGGCATTGGAGATACGCAGTATTTT. Complete variable domain (other parts from reference TRBV5-1 and TRBJ2-3): KAGVTQTPRYLIKTRGQQVTLSCSPISGHRSVSWYQQTPGQGLQFLFEYFSETQRNKGNFPGRFSGRQFSNSRSEMNVSTLELGDSALYLCASSLAVGGIGDTQYFGPGTRLTVL.

This clonotype has only one observation. The chain links TRBV5-1 to TRBJ1-2, with D unresolved. Germline V gene lookup returns CDR1 SGHRS and CDR2 YFSETQ. V was trimmed by 0 bases and J by 3 bases, leaving 9 bases between them. This CDR3 is built from 14 residues. The CDR3 protein is CASSLVVGHYGYTF. CDR3 coding DNA: TGCGCCAGCAGCTTGGTCGTCGGACACTATGGCTACACCTTC.

The gene calls are TRBV7-3 and TRBJ1-6; the match to TRBD1 covers 7 bases. After removal of 5 bases from V and 7 bases from J, the junction contained 5 bases not matched to a gene. Germline assignment: CDR1 SGHTA and CDR2 FQGTGA. The CDR3 consists of 14 residues. DNA for the CDR3: TGTGCCAGCAGCCGACAGGGTATGAATTCACCCCTCCACTTT. As protein: CASSRQGMNSPLHF. The whole variable domain, remainder taken from reference TRBV7-3 and TRBJ1-6, is GAGVSQTPSNKVTEKGKYVELRCDPISGHTALYWYRQSLGQGPEFLIYFQGTGAADDSGLPNDRFFAVRPEGSVSTLKIQRTERGDSAVYLCASSRQGMNSPLHFGNGTRLTVT.